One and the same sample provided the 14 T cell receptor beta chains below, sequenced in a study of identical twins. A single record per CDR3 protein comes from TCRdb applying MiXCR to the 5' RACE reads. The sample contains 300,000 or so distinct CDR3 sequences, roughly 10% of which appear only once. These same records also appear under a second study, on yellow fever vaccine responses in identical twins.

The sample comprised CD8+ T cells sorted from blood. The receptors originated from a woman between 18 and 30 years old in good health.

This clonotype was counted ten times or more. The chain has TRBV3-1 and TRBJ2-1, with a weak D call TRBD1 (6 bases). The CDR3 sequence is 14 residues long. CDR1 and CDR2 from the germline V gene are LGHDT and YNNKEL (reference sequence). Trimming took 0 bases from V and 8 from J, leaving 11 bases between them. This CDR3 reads CASSQDGGGDEQFF. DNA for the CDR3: TGTGCCAGCAGCCAAGATGGTGGGGGCGATGAGCAGTTCTTC.

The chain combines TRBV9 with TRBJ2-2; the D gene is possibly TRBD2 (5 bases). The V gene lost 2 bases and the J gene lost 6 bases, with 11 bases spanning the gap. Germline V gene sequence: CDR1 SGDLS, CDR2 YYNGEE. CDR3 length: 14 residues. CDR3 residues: CASSVGLEAGELFF. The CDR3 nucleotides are TGTGCCAGCAGCGTTGGACTTGAAGCCGGGGAGCTGTTTTTT.

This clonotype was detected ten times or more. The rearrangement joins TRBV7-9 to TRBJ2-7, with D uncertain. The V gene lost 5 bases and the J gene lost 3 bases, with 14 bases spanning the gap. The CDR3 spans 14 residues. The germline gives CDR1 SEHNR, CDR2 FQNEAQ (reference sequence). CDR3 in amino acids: CASSLSTVFYEQYF. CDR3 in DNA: TGTGCCAGCAGCCTGAGTACAGTCTTCTACGAGCAGTACTTC.

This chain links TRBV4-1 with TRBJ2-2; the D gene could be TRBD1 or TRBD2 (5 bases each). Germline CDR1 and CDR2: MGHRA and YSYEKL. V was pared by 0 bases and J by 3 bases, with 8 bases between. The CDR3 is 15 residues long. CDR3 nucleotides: TGCGCCAGCAGCCAAGATTTGGGGGACACCGGGGAGCTGTTTTTT. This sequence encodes CASSQDLGDTGELFF.

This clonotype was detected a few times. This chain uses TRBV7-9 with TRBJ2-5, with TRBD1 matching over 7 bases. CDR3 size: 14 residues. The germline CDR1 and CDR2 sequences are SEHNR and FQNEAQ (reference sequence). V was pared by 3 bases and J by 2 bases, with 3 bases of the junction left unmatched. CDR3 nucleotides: TGTGCCAGCAGCTTTCCGACAGGGCAAGAGACCCAGTACTTC. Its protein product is CASSFPTGQETQYF.

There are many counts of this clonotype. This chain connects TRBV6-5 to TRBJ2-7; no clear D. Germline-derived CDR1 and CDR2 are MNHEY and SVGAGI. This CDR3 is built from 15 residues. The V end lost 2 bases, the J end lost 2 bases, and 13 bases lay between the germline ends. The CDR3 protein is CASSYQSGTTYEQYF. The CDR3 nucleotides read TGTGCCAGCAGTTACCAGTCAGGAACAACCTACGAGCAGTACTTC.

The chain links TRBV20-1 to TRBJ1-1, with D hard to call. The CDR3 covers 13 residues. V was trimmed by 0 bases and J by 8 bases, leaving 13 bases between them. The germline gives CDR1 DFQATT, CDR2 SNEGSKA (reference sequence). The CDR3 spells CSARDAFPGEAFF. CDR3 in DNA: TGCAGTGCTAGAGATGCATTCCCCGGAGAAGCTTTCTTT.

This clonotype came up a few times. The CDR3 sequence is CSAPVQGNYGYTF. CDR3 in DNA: TGCAGTGCTCCGGTACAGGGTAACTATGGCTACACCTTC. The J gene is TRBJ1-2, the V gene TRBV20-1; D perhaps matches TRBD1 (6 bases). V lost 5 bases, J lost 1 base, and 11 bases lay in between. The CDR3 covers 13 residues. Germline V gene lookup returns CDR1 DFQATT and CDR2 SNEGSKA (reference sequence).

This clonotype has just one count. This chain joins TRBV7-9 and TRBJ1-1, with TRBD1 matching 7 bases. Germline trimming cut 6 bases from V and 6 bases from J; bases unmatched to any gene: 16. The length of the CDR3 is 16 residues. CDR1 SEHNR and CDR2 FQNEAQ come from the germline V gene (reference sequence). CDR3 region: CASRRRQGTFEAEAFF. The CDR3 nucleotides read TGTGCCAGCAGAAGACGACAGGGAACGTTTGAGGCTGAAGCTTTCTTT.

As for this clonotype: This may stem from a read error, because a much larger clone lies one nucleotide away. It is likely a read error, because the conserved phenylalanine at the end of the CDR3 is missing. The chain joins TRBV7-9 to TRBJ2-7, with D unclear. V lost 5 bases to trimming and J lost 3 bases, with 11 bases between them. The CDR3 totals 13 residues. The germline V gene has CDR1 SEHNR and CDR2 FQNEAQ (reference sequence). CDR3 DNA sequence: TGTGCCAGCAGCGACACTTATAACTACGAGCAGTACTAC. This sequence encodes CASSDTYNYEQYY.

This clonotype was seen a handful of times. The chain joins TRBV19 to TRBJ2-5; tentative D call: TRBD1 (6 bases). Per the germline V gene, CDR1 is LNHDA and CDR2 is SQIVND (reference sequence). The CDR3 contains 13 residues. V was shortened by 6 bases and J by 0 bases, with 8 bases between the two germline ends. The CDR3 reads CASRDSNQETQYF. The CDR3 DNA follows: TGTGCCAGTAGGGACAGCAACCAAGAGACCCAGTACTTC.

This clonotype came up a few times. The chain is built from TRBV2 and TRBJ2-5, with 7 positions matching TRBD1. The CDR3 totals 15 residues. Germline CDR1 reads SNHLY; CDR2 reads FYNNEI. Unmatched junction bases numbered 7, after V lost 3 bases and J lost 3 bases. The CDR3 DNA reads TGTGCCAGCAGTGATTACGACAGGGCTAAAGAGACCCAGTACTTC. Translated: CASSDYDRAKETQYF.

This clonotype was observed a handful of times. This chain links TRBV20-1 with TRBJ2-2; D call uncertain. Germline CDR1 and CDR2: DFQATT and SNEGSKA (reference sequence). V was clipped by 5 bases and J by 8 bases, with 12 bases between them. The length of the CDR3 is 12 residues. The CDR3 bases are TGCAGTGCTGTAAATCTAGAAGGGGAGCTGTTTTTT. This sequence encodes CSAVNLEGELFF.

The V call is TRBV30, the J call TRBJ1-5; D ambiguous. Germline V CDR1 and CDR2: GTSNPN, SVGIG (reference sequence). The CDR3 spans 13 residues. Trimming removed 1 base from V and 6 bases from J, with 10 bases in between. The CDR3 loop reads CAWSGDYGQPQHF. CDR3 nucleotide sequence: TGTGCCTGGAGTGGGGATTACGGTCAGCCCCAGCATTTT. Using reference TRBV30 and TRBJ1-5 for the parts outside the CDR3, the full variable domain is SQTIHQWPATLVQPVGSPLSLECTVEGTSNPNLYWYRQAAGRGLQLLFYSVGIGQISSEVPQNLSASRPQDRQFILSSKKLLLSDSGFYLCAWSGDYGQPQHFGDGTRLSIL.